This T cell receptor (beta chain) was observed in a study of a mutant IDH1 vaccine in newly diagnosed glioma. Turning to the study itself: Vaccination began 4-6 weeks post radiotherapy alone, or with temozolomide cycles. Standard pretreatment was either radiotherapy, temozolomide, or, for most, radiochemotherapy with temozolomide.

With regard to this clone: The antigen remains undetermined.

This sample's time point: week 23, last vaccination. Every vaccine dose comprised 300 ug of mutant IDH1 20-mer peptide plus topical imiquimod. The CDR3 covers 16 residues. CDR1 and CDR2 from the germline V gene are KGHSH and LQKENI. With V trimmed by 1 base and J by 5 bases, 8 bases remained unmatched. The method was immunoSEQ multiplex PCR; TCRdb's version includes in-frame clones alone and lacks a portion of them. Of 60,000 or so clones detected, approximately 78% appear once; the ten largest clones hold over 7%. The starting material was PBMCs, obtained from a glioma patient whose treatment included an IDH1 peptide vaccine. The receptor comes from a middle-aged woman with glioma. Some clones in this sample may be carry-over from other donors' samples. The gene calls are TRBV18 and TRBJ2-3, with 8 positions matching TRBD2. CDR3 bases: TGTGCCAGCTCACCACTCCCGACTAGCGCCGGAGATACGCAGTATTTT. This encodes CASSPLPTSAGDTQYF.